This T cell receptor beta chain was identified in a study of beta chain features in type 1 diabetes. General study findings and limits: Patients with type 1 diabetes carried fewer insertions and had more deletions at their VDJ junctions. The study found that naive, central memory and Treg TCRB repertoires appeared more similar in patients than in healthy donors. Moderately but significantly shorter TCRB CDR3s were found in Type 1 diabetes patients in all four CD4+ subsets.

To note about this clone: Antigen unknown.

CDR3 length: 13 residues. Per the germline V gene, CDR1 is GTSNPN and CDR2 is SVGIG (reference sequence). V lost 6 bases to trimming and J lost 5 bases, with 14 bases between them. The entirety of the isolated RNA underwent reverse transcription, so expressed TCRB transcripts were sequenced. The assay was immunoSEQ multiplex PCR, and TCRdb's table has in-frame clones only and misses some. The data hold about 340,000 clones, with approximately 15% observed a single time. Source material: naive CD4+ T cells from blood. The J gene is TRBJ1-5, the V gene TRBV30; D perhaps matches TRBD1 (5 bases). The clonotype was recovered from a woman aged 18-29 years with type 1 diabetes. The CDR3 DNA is TGTGCCTGCCATTTCGGGGGGGATCAGCCCCAGCATTTT. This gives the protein CACHFGGDQPQHF.